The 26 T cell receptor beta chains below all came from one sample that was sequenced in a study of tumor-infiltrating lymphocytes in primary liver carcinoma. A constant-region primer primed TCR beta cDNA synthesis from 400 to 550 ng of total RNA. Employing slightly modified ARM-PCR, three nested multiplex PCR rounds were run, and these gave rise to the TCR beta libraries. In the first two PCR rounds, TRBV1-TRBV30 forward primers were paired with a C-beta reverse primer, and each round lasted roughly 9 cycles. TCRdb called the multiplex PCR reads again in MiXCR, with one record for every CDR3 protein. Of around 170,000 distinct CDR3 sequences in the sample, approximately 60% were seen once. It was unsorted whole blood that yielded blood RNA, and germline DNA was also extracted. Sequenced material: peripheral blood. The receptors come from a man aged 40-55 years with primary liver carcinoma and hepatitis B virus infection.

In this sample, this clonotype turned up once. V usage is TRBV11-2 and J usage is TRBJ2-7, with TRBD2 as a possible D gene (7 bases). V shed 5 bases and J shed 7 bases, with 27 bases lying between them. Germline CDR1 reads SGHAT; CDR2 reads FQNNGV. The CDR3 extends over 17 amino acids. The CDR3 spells CASSLVRGGNRGIEQYF. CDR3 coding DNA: TGTGCCAGCAGCCTCGTTAGGGGGGGGAACAGAGGTATAGAGCAGTACTTC. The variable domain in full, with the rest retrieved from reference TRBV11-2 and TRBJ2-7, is EAGVAQSPRYKIIEKRQSVAFWCNPISGHATLYWYQQILGQGPKLLIQFQNNGVVDDSQLPKDRFSAERLKGVDSTLKIQPAKLEDSAVYLCASSLVRGGNRGIEQYFGPGTRLTVT.

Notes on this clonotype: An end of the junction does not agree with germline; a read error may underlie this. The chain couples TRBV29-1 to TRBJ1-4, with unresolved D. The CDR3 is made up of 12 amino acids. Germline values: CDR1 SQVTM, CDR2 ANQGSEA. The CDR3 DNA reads TGCAGCGGGAGGGTTACTAATGAAAAACTGTCTTTT. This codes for CSGRVTNEKLSF. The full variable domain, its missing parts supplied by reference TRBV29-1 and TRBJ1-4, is SAVISQKPSRDICQRGTSLTIQCQVDSQVTMMFWYRQQPGQSLTLIATANQGSEATYESGFVIDKFPISRPNLTFSTLTVSNMSPEDSSIYLCSGRVTNEKLSFGSGTQLSVL.

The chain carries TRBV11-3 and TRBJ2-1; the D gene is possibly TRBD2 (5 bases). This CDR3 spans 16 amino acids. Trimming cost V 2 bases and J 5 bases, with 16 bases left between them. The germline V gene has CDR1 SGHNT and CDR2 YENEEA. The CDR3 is CASSLMFGHGDNEQFF. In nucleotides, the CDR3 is TGTGCCAGCAGCTTAATGTTCGGCCACGGGGACAATGAGCAGTTCTTC.

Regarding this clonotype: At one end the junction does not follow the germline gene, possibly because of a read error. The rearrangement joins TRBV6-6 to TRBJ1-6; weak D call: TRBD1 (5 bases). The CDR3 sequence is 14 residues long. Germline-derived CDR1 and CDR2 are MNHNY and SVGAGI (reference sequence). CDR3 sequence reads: CVSWDRLQGSPLHF. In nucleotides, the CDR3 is TGTGTCAGCTGGGACCGCTTGCAAGGGTCACCCCTCCACTTT.

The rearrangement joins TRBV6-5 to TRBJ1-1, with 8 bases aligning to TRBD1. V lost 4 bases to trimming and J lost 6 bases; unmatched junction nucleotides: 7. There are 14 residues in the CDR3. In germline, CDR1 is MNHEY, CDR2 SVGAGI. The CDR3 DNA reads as TGTGCCAGCAGTTTCTACAGGGGGACCTCTGAAGCTTTCTTT. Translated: CASSFYRGTSEAFF.

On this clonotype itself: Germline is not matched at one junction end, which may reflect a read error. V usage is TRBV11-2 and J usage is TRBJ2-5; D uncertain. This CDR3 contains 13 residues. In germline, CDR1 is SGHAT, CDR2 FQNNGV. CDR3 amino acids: CASSLYFRETHYF. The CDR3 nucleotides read TGTGCCAGCAGCTTATATTTTCGAGAGACCCATTACTTC.

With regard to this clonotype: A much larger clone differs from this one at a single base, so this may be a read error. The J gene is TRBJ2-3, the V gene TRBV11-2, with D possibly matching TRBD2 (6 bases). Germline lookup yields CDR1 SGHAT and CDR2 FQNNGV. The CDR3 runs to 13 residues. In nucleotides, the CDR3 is TGTGTCAGCAGCGGGCCCGGCACAGATACGCAGTATTTT. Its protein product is CVSSGPGTDTQYF.

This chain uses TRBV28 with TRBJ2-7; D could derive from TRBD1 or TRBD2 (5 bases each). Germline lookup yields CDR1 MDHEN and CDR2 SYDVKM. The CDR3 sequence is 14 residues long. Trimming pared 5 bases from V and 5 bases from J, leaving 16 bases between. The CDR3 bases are TGTGCCAGCAGTACCCTGGTGGGGGTCCACGAGCAGTACTTC. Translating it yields CASSTLVGVHEQYF.

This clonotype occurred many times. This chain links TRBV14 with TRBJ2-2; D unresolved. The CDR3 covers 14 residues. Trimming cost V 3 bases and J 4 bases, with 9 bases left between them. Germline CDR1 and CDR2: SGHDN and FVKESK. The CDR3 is CASSQSVATGELFF. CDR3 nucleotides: TGTGCCAGCAGCCAGTCAGTAGCCACCGGGGAGCTGTTTTTT.

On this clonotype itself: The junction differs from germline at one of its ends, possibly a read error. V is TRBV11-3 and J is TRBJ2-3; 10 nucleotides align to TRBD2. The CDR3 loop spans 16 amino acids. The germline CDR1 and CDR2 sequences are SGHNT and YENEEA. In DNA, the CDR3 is TGCGCCAGCAGCTTAGGTGGGACTAGCGTGAGAGATACGCAGTATTTT. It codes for CASSLGGTSVRDTQYF.

The DNA for the CDR3 is TGTGCCAGCAGCCCCCATGCACAGAGAAAAAATGAAAAACTGTTTTTT. Translated, it gives CASSPHAQRKNEKLFF. The chain employs TRBV4-2 and TRBJ1-4; D unresolved. The germline gives CDR1 LGHNA, CDR2 YNFKEQ. The CDR3 covers 16 residues. Trimming removed 4 bases at V and 5 bases at J, with 17 bases between.

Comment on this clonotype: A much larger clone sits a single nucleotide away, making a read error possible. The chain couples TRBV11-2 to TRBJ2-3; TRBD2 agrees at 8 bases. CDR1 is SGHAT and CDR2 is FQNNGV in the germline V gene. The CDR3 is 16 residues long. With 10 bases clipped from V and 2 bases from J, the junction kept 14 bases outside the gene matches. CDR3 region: CATTEGAGAYTDTQYF. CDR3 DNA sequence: TGTGCCACCACGGAGGGAGCGGGAGCCTACACAGATACGCAGTATTTT. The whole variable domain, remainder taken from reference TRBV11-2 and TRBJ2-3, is EAGVAQSPRYKIIEKRQSVAFWCNPISGHATLYWYQQILGQGPKLLIQFQNNGVVDDSQLPKDRFSAERLKGVDSTLKIQPAKLEDSAVYLCATTEGAGAYTDTQYFGPGTRLTVL.

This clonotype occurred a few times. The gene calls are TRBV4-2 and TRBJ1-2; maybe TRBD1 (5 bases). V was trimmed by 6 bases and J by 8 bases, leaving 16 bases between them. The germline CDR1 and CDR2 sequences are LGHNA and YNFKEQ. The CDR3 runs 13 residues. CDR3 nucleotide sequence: TGTGCCAGCAGTGGCGATGGGGGGACCGGCTACACCTTC. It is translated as CASSGDGGTGYTF.

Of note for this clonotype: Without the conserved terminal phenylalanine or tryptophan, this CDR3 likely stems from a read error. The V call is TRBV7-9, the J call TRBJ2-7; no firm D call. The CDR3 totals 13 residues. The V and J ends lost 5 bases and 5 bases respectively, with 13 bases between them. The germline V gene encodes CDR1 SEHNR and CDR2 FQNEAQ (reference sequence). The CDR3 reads CASSHRSLNEQYL. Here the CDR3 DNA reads TGTGCCAGCAGCCACCGCAGCCTAAACGAGCAGTACCTC.

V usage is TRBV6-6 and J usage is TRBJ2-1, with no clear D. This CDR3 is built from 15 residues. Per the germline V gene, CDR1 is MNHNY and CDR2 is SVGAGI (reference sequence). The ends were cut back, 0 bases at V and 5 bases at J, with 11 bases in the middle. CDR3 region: CASSYSAEVNNEQFF. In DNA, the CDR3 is TGTGCCAGCAGTTACTCGGCAGAAGTAAACAATGAGCAGTTCTTC.

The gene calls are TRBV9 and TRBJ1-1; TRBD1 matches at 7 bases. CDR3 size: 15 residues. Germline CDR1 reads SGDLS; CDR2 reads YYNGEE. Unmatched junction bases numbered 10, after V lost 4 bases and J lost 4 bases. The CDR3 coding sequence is TGTGCCAGCAGCCCCACGGGACAGCCGTCCACTGAAGCTTTCTTT. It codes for CASSPTGQPSTEAFF.

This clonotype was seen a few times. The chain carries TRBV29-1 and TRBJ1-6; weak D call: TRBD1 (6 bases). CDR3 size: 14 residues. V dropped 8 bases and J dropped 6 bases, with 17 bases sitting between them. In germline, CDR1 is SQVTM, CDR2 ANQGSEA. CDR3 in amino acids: CSTQDSGLNSPLHF. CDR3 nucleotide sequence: TGCAGCACTCAGGACAGCGGTCTTAATTCACCCCTCCACTTT.

The CDR3 DNA sequence: TGTGCCAGCAGCTTCCCATCCCTCTGCAATGAGCAGTTCTTC. The encoded protein is CASSFPSLCNEQFF. The rearrangement joins TRBV7-8 to TRBJ2-1; D gene ambiguous. Germline V gene lookup returns CDR1 SGHVS and CDR2 FQNEAQ. V was cut by 3 bases and J by 6 bases, with 12 bases left in between. The CDR3 is 14 residues long. The entire variable domain, with the rest obtained from reference TRBV7-8 and TRBJ2-1, is as follows: GAGVSQSPRYKVAKRGQDVALRCDPISGHVSLFWYQQALGQGPEFLTYFQNEAQLDKSGLPSDRFFAERPEGSVSTLKIQRTQQEDSAVYLCASSFPSLCNEQFFGPGTRLTVL.

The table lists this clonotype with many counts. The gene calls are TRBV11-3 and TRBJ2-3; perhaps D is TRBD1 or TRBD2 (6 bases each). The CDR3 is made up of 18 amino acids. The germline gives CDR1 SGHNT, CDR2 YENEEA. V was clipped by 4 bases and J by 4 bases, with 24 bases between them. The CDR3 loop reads CASSSRKPRGQAPDTQYF. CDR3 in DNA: TGTGCCAGCAGCTCTCGAAAACCTCGGGGGCAGGCCCCAGATACGCAGTATTTT.

DNA of the CDR3: TGTGCCAGCAGTCCGGGGGGCGCGGCGCAGTATTTT. Translated, it gives CASSPGGAAQYF. The rearrangement uses TRBV12-3 or TRBV12-4 and TRBJ2-3; tentatively, D is TRBD2 (7 bases). The CDR3 spans 12 residues. V lost 5 bases and J 10 bases, leaving 13 bases between the germline ends.

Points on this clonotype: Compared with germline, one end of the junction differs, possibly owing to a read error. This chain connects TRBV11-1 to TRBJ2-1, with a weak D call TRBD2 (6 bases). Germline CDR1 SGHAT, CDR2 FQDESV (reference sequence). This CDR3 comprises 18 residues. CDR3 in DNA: TGTGCTAGCAGCCGACTAAACCCTAGCGCTTACTACTACAATGAGCAGTTCTTC. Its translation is CASSRLNPSAYYYNEQFF.

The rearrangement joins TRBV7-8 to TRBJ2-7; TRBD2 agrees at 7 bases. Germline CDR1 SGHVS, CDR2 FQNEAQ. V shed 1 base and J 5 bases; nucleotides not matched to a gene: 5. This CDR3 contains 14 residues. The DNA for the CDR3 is TGTGCCAGCAGCTTAGAGAGCGGGAAAGACGAGCAGTACTTC. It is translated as CASSLESGKDEQYF.

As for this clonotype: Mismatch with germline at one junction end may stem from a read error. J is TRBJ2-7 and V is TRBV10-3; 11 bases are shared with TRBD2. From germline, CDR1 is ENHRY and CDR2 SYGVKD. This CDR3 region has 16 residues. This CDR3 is CASGGLAASGENERYF. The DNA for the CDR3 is TGTGCCTCAGGGGGACTAGCGGCCTCTGGGGAGAACGAGCGGTACTTC.

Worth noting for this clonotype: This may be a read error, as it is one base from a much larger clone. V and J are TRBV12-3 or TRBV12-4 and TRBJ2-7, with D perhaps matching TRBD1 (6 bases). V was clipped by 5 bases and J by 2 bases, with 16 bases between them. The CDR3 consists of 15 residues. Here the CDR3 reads CASSQLGHGAYEQYF. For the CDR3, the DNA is TGTGCCAGCAGTCAATTGGGACATGGCGCCTACGAGCAGTACTTC.

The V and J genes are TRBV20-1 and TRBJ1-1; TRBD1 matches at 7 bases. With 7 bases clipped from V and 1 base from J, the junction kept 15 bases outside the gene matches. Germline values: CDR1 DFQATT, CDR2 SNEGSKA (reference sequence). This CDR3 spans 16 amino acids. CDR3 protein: CSVRGGRGFWNTEAFF. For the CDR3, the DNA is TGCAGTGTTAGGGGCGGCAGGGGGTTTTGGAACACTGAAGCTTTCTTT.

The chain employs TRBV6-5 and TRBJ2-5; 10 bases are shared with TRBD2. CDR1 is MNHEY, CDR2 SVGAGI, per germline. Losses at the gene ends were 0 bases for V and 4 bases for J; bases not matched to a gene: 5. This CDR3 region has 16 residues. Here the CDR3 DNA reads TGTGCCAGCAGTTACTCTCTAGCGGGAGCCTTAGAGACCCAGTACTTC. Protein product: CASSYSLAGALETQYF.